The 27 T cell receptor beta chains below were found in one sample sequenced in a study of blood T cell repertoires in COVID-19. The table came from immunoSEQ multiplex PCR; TCRdb's copy has only in-frame clones and leaves some out. The data contain about 100,000 clones, about 91% of them seen just once; the ten biggest clones take up about 4%. Sequenced sample: peripheral blood. The receptors originated from a man aged 18 to 29 with acute or convalescent COVID-19.

The chain uses TRBV20-1 and TRBJ2-7; 9 bases align to TRBD2. Unmatched junction bases numbered 6, after V lost 3 bases and J lost 0 bases. The CDR3 length is 15 residues. Germline V gene sequence: CDR1 DFQATT, CDR2 SNEGSKA (reference sequence). The DNA for the CDR3 is TGCAGTGCTAGTATGGTACTAGCGGGCTCCTACGAGCAGTACTTC. Amino acids: CSASMVLAGSYEQYF.

The rearrangement links TRBV5-1 to TRBJ2-7, with 9 bases that match TRBD1. The V gene's germline CDR1 is SGHRS and CDR2 YFSETQ. V lost 1 base and J lost 2; bases outside the gene matches: 1. The CDR3 is 14 amino acids. DNA for the CDR3: TGCGCCAGCAGCTTGAGACAGGGGGCCTACGAGCAGTACTTC. It specifies CASSLRQGAYEQYF.

The chain couples TRBV3-1 (or the pseudogene TRBV3-2) to TRBJ1-1; maybe TRBD1 (6 bases). CDR3 size: 16 residues. V was trimmed by 3 bases and J by 2 bases, leaving 16 bases between them. Germline CDR1 and CDR2: LGHDT and YNNKEL (reference sequence). CDR3 DNA: TGTGCCAGCAGCCAGTGGGGTTTACAGGGAAACACTGAAGCTTTCTTT. As protein: CASSQWGLQGNTEAFF.

V gene TRBV27 combines with J gene TRBJ1-6, with D perhaps TRBD1 (5 bases). Germline CDR1 reads MNHEY; CDR2 reads SMNVEV (reference sequence). Trimming shortened V by 3 bases and J by 11 bases, and 17 bases separated the two germline ends. The CDR3 contains 15 residues. CDR3 DNA: TGTGCCAGCAGTTTTGCGGGGACGCTGGGAGCACCCCTCCACTTT. It translates to CASSFAGTLGAPLHF.

This clone occurred once. The chain uses TRBV2 and TRBJ1-6; 9 bases agree with TRBD1. The germline gives CDR1 SNHLY, CDR2 FYNNEI. The CDR3 sequence is 16 residues long. V trimming: 8 bases; J trimming: 7 bases; junction bases outside the gene matches: 12. The CDR3 bases are TGTGCCAGCCACAAGACCCGGACAGGGGAAAATTCACCCCTCCACTTT. Protein: CASHKTRTGENSPLHF.

The chain employs TRBV30 and TRBJ2-2; D may be TRBD2 (6 bases). Per germline, CDR1 GTSNPN and CDR2 SVGIG (reference sequence). This CDR3 is built from 14 residues. The ends were cut back, 2 bases at V and 6 bases at J, with 13 bases in the middle. Here the CDR3 DNA reads TGTGCCTGGAGTACGGGGGTCGGGGCCGGGGAGCTGTTTTTT. Its translation is CAWSTGVGAGELFF.

This clone appeared a few times. This rearrangement joins TRBV6-5 to TRBJ1-5; TRBD1 might be the D (6 bases). V dropped 6 bases and J dropped 1 base, with 13 bases sitting between them. The CDR3 is made up of 15 amino acids. Germline lookup yields CDR1 MNHEY and CDR2 SVGAGI. The CDR3 loop is CASRKGGGSNQPQHF. The CDR3 coding sequence is TGTGCCAGCAGGAAAGGGGGAGGGAGCAATCAGCCCCAGCATTTT.

The chain has TRBV12-3 or TRBV12-4 and TRBJ1-1; D uncertain. The CDR3 covers 12 residues. The V and J ends lost 8 bases and 1 base respectively, with 8 bases between them. CDR3 sequence reads: CASSHPNTEAFF. CDR3 bases: TGTGCCAGCTCACACCCGAACACTGAAGCTTTCTTT.

CDR3 nucleotides: TGTGCCAGCAGCTTAGTGAGAGGATCTTATGGCTACACCTTC. Protein product: CASSLVRGSYGYTF. The chain couples TRBV7-2 to TRBJ1-2; the D is unclear. This CDR3 contains 14 residues. V was clipped by 1 base and J by 5 bases, with 11 bases between them. Germline V gene data show CDR1 as SGHTA and CDR2 as FQGNSA.

The rearrangement links TRBV7-9 to TRBJ2-2; TRBD2 matches at 12 bases. Per germline, CDR1 SEHNR and CDR2 FQNEAQ (reference sequence). This CDR3 has 15 amino acids. J gave up 6 bases and V 5 bases, and 4 bases lay outside the gene matches. In DNA, the CDR3 is TGTGCCAGCAGCCCTCGGACTAGCGGGGCCGGGGAGCTGTTTTTT. Translating gives CASSPRTSGAGELFF.

V is TRBV30 and J is TRBJ2-3; a possible D gene is TRBD2 (6 bases). V lost 2 bases to trimming and J lost 3 bases, with 12 bases between them. Germline CDR1 reads GTSNPN; CDR2 reads SVGIG (reference sequence). This CDR3 comprises 14 residues. The CDR3 loop is CAWSPGRRTDTQYF. The DNA for the CDR3 is TGTGCCTGGAGTCCAGGGAGGAGGACAGATACGCAGTATTTT.

J is TRBJ2-7 and V is TRBV19, with 10 positions matching TRBD2. In germline, CDR1 is LNHDA, CDR2 SQIVND (reference sequence). This CDR3 is 15 amino acids long. After removal of 6 bases from V and 1 base from J, the junction contained 6 bases not matched to a gene. CDR3: CASSVTSGKSYEQYF. CDR3 DNA sequence: TGTGCCAGTAGCGTCACTAGCGGGAAATCCTACGAGCAGTACTTC.

The chain links TRBV6-1 to TRBJ1-2, with TRBD1 matching 7 bases. The length of the CDR3 is 13 residues. CDR1 and CDR2 from the germline V gene are MNHNS and SASEGT. V gave up 1 base and J gave up 8 bases; unmatched junction bases: 4. The CDR3 spells CASSEGQGQGYTF. In DNA, the CDR3 is TGTGCCAGCAGTGAAGGACAGGGTCAAGGCTACACCTTC.

V is TRBV3-1 (or the pseudogene TRBV3-2) and J is TRBJ2-7; TRBD1 aligns across 9 bases. Germline V gene sequence: CDR1 LGHDT, CDR2 YNNKEL (reference sequence). There are 16 residues in the CDR3. V shed 3 bases and J 1 base; nucleotides not matched to a gene: 7. The CDR3 DNA sequence: TGTGCCAGCAGCCATCGGACAGGGGCCCTTTCCTACGAGCAGTACTTC. Protein: CASSHRTGALSYEQYF.

The rearrangement uses TRBV7-9 and TRBJ1-2; D may be TRBD1 (5 bases). The CDR3 spans 13 residues. Germline V CDR1 and CDR2: SEHNR, FQNEAQ (reference sequence). The CDR3 region is CATFWEGQGGYTF. Written as DNA, the CDR3 is TGTGCGACCTTCTGGGAGGGGCAAGGTGGCTACACCTTC.

The chain employs TRBV19 and TRBJ2-1, with D possibly matching TRBD1 (5 bases). Trimming removed 8 bases from V and 0 bases from J, with 8 bases in between. Per germline, CDR1 LNHDA and CDR2 SQIVND (reference sequence). This CDR3 comprises 13 residues. In DNA, the CDR3 is TGTGCCAGTCGACAGAGCTCCTACAATGAGCAGTTCTTC. It encodes CASRQSSYNEQFF.

The chain uses TRBV24-1 and TRBJ2-1; D is ambiguous. V dropped 3 bases and J dropped 5 bases, with 7 bases sitting between them. The CDR3 loop spans 13 amino acids. Germline V gives CDR1 KGHDR, CDR2 SFDVKD. This CDR3 is CATSDNADNEQFF. The DNA for the CDR3 is TGTGCCACCAGTGATAACGCGGACAATGAGCAGTTCTTC.

The V gene is TRBV6-6, the J gene TRBJ2-7; tentatively, D is TRBD2 (5 bases). This CDR3 spans 14 amino acids. V was pared by 4 bases and J by 2 bases, with 12 bases between. Looked up from germline, CDR1 is MNHNY and CDR2 is SVGAGI (reference sequence). CDR3: CASSSGWDAYEQYF. Written as DNA, the CDR3 is TGTGCCAGCAGTTCGGGGTGGGATGCCTACGAGCAGTACTTC.

This chain links TRBV10-1 with TRBJ1-3; 8 positions match TRBD1. Per germline, CDR1 WNHNN and CDR2 SYGVQD (reference sequence). The trim removed 0 bases at V and 3 bases at J, leaving 1 base unmatched. This CDR3 region has 15 residues. The CDR3, as DNA: TGCGCCAGCAGTGAGTCGGGGACAGGTGGAAACACCATATATTTT. Translated: CASSESGTGGNTIYF.

The chain joins TRBV6-2 or TRBV6-3 to TRBJ2-6, with 9 bases fitting TRBD1. Trimming cost V 4 bases and J 1 base; bases outside gene matches: 17. The CDR3 consists of 21 residues. CDR1 and CDR2 (germline): MNHEY, SVGEGT. The CDR3 DNA sequence: TGTGCCAGCAGTTCCTTGGGGTCTGACAGGGGGGTTTTATCTGGGGCCAACGTCCTGACTTTC. Protein: CASSSLGSDRGVLSGANVLTF.

This clone turned up a few times. This sequence joins TRBV19 and TRBJ1-5, with 11 bases lining up with TRBD1. The trim removed 5 bases at V and 4 bases at J, leaving 10 bases unmatched. The CDR3 is 17 amino acids. Germline assignment: CDR1 LNHDA and CDR2 SQIVND (reference sequence). The CDR3 reads CASSVPGQGVRNQPQHF. The CDR3 DNA sequence: TGTGCCAGTAGTGTCCCGGGACAGGGGGTCAGGAATCAGCCCCAGCATTTT.

This clone was recorded once. The chain joins TRBV6-6 to TRBJ1-6, with D possibly being TRBD1 (6 bases). Germline assignment: CDR1 MNHNY and CDR2 SVGAGI (reference sequence). The CDR3 runs to 15 residues. The V and J ends lost 7 bases and 7 bases respectively, with 17 bases between them. DNA for the CDR3: TGTGCCAGCACGACAGGCGCCTTCAAAAATTCACCCCTCCACTTT. Translating it yields CASTTGAFKNSPLHF.

The V call is TRBV6-5, the J call TRBJ1-1; D is unresolved. The germline V gene encodes CDR1 MNHEY and CDR2 SVGAGI. The CDR3 totals 13 residues. V dropped 1 base and J dropped 1 base, with 4 bases sitting between them. The CDR3 DNA sequence: TGTGCCAGCAGTTACTTAGAGAACACTGAAGCTTTCTTT. This gives the protein CASSYLENTEAFF.

The rearrangement joins TRBV25-1 to TRBJ2-7, with 15 nucleotides matching TRBD2. Trimming cost V 7 bases and J 1 base; bases outside gene matches: 11. Looked up from germline, CDR1 is MGHDK and CDR2 is SYGVNS. The CDR3 is made up of 18 amino acids. Written as DNA, the CDR3 is TGTGCCAGCACTCCGGGACTAGCGGGAGGTGAGATTTCCTACGAGCAGTACTTC. Its protein is CASTPGLAGGEISYEQYF.

This clone was observed a few times. The V call is TRBV18, the J call TRBJ1-1, with 8 bases that match TRBD1. Germline V gene lookup returns CDR1 KGHSH and CDR2 LQKENI. CDR3 length: 14 residues. V lost 3 bases to trimming and J lost 1 base; unmatched junction nucleotides: 1. The CDR3 sequence is CASSPDRANTEAFF. The CDR3 region has the DNA TGTGCCAGCTCACCGGACAGGGCGAACACTGAAGCTTTCTTT.

J is TRBJ2-7 and V is TRBV5-4, with TRBD2 as a possible D gene (6 bases). Germline CDR1 is SGHNT and CDR2 is YYREEE (reference sequence). The CDR3 spans 14 residues. V shed 2 bases and J shed 6 bases, with 15 bases lying between them. The CDR3, as DNA: TGTGCCAGCAGCTTTAGAGCGGAGGGCTCCGAGCAGTACTTC. It encodes CASSFRAEGSEQYF.

The chain carries TRBV9 and TRBJ1-3; no clear D. This CDR3 region has 16 residues. V lost 2 bases, J lost 0 bases, and 12 bases lay in between. Germline V lookup: CDR1 SGDLS, CDR2 YYNGEE. The CDR3 DNA is TGTGCCAGCAGCGTCACAGACCTTACCTCTGGAAACACCATATATTTT. Amino acid sequence: CASSVTDLTSGNTIYF. Using reference TRBV9 and TRBJ1-3 for the parts outside the CDR3, the full variable domain is DSGVTQTPKHLITATGQRVTLRCSPRSGDLSVYWYQQSLDQGLQFLIQYYNGEERAKGNILERFSAQQFPDLHSELNLSSLELGDSALYFCASSVTDLTSGNTIYFGEGSWLTVV.